Listed here is a single T cell receptor beta chain. Its antigen remains unidentified. Per-base quality was not reported, and no clone a single base away is much larger than it. In the germline V gene (reference sequence), CDR1 corresponds to DFQATT and CDR2 to SNEGSKA. The V and J ends are trimmed by 5 bases and 5 bases, leaving 9 bases between them. The CDR3, from cysteine to phenylalanine, totals 11 residues. Of the read, only the CDR3 DNA is kept; its 33 bases are in frame from base 1. The trial excluded patients who had a history of autoimmune disease or were on systemic immunosuppression. In every dose cohort, peripheral blood was drawn for TCR sequencing at baseline, cycle 4 day 1, and cycle 7 day 1. The samples were drawn from a first-in-human, open-label, multicenter phase I dose-escalation trial of ivuxolimab. Adults with locally advanced or metastatic head and neck squamous cell, hepatocellular, melanoma or renal cell carcinoma were enrolled in the trial. Before TCR sequencing, CD4+ and CD8+ T cells were separately sorted from peripheral blood.

The data are from a study of OX40 agonist ivuxolimab in advanced cancers. As for the study more broadly: Ivuxolimab was a fully human IgG2 agonistic monoclonal antibody targeting the costimulatory receptor OX40 (CD134). Peripheral TCRbeta sequencing was intended to test whether TCR sequence diversity was altered and clonal T-cell expansion was caused by ivuxolimab. Three dose-escalation patients achieved partial responses, one with hepatocellular carcinoma and two with cutaneous melanoma. Of the roughly 52 dose-escalation patients, hepatocellular carcinoma was present in some 19, melanoma in approximately 15, renal cell carcinoma in 9 and head and neck cancer in 9. Intravenous ivuxolimab was administered to patients every 2 weeks at six dose levels: 0.01, 0.1, 0.3, 1.5, 3 and 10 mg/kg. The paper covers the monotherapy dose-escalation part of the phase I ivuxolimab trial, which included N of about 50 patients. Prior anti-PD-1, anti-PD-L1 or anti-CTLA-4 therapy was permitted, and 40% of dose-escalation patients had received checkpoint inhibitors. In the dose-escalation cohort, roughly four fifths of patients were male, and the mean age was about 55 years, with a range of roughly 20 to 80.

Genomic DNA was extracted from sorted cells for sequencing of the TCRbeta CDR3 region. The immunoSEQ Assay was used to sequence the TCRbeta CDR3 regions. What TCRdb holds here is the immuneACCESS table cut down to in-frame rearrangements. Part of the clones is not present; checked against another copy, under half of the missing clones reflect an unresolved V gene, and the others are unexplained. The sample records around 47,000 clones, around three quarters of which are singletons. 4% to 4.5% of the sample belongs to the ten largest clones. Overall study outcomes, separate from this receptor: On average, CD8+ T cells showed more expanded clones than CD4+ T cells after ivuxolimab. Low levels of normalized T-cell clonal expansion were also seen in some nonresponding patients. The antigen specificity of the clonally expanded peripheral T cells was not determined. Clonal expansion of both CD4+ and CD8+ blood T cells was observed from baseline to week 6 at doses 0.1 to 3.0 mg/kg. In the 0.1-3.0 mg/kg groups, partial responders were among the patients with the lowest normalized peripheral clonal expansion, particularly in CD8+ T cells.

The chain links TRBV20-1 with TRBJ2-5, with the identity of the D gene unclear. The TCR originated in an adult with an advanced solid tumor such as melanoma, head and neck, liver or kidney cancer. Sample: CD4+ or CD8+ T cells sorted from blood, taken in a trial of the OX40 agonist ivuxolimab. The DNA reads as follows: TGCAGTGCTCAACTTAGGGAGACCCAGTACTTC. Its amino acids are CSAQLRETQYF.